Sequencing of this TCR beta chain was carried out in a study of response to subunit inactivated influenza vaccine. Study outcomes and limitations: The authors put forward the suggestion that each seasonal influenza vaccination may bring in only a limited number of new T cells.

Of note for this clonotype: Its antigen is not identified.

MiXCR, applied by TCRdb to the RT-PCR reads, yields one record per CDR3 protein. The sample has 500,000 to 600,000 distinct CDR3 sequences, under 9% seen once. The TCR comes from a man in his fifties or sixties who received an inactivated influenza vaccine. Material: PBMCs from blood, obtained roughly 24 months after vaccination.

The CDR3 reads CASSQRTSGINEQFF. CDR3 nucleotides: TGTGCCAGCTCACAGCGGACTAGCGGGATAAATGAGCAGTTCTTC. The chain employs TRBV18 and TRBJ2-1, with TRBD2 matching over 12 bases. The germline gives CDR1 KGHSH, CDR2 LQKENI. V gave up 4 bases and J gave up 7 bases; unmatched junction bases: 5. The length of the CDR3 is 15 residues.